This entry lists 27 T cell receptor beta chains sequenced from one sample in a study of blood T cell repertoires in COVID-19. Some clones are missing from TCRdb's copy, which holds only in-frame ones; the method was immunoSEQ multiplex PCR. The sample lists fewer than 250,000 clones, roughly 88% occurring once. The specimen sequenced was PBMCs or T cells enriched from blood (not recorded which). These receptors were taken from a woman between 50 and 59 years old who had recovered from COVID-19.

This clone has just a few counts. The rearrangement uses TRBV5-1 and TRBJ1-1, with TRBD1 as a possible D gene (5 bases). CDR3 length: 14 amino acids. The germline gives CDR1 SGHRS, CDR2 YFSETQ. Trimming left V 5 bases short and J 0 bases short, with 11 bases between. This CDR3 reads CASSFGAMNTEAFF. Here the CDR3 DNA reads TGCGCCAGCAGTTTTGGGGCAATGAACACTGAAGCTTTCTTT.

This clone showed up just a few times. V and J are TRBV28 and TRBJ1-6; no clear D. CDR3 size: 14 residues. Trimming took 1 base from V and 11 from J, leaving 12 bases between them. Looked up from germline, CDR1 is MDHEN and CDR2 is SYDVKM. In DNA, the CDR3 is TGTGCCAGCAGTTTATTGCACCTTGGGCCACCCCTCCACTTT. The encoded protein is CASSLLHLGPPLHF. Filled out from reference TRBV28 and TRBJ1-6, the complete variable domain reads DVKVTQSSRYLVKRTGEKVFLECVQDMDHENMFWYRQDPGLGLRLIYFSYDVKMKEKGDIPEGYSVSREKKERFSLILESASTNQTSMYLCASSLLHLGPPLHFGNGTRLTVT.

J is TRBJ2-7 and V is TRBV19, with TRBD1 matching 9 bases. V trimming: 6 bases; J trimming: 5 bases; junction bases outside the gene matches: 8. The CDR3 is 14 residues long. Germline CDR1 and CDR2: LNHDA and SQIVND (reference sequence). CDR3 in amino acids: CASSPGTGTHEQYF. CDR3 nucleotides: TGTGCCAGTAGCCCCGGGACAGGGACCCACGAGCAGTACTTC.

The V gene is TRBV6-2 or TRBV6-3, the J gene TRBJ1-5; D remains unclear. CDR3 length: 13 residues. With 2 bases removed from V and 3 bases from J, the gap between germline ends came to 5 bases. CDR1 and CDR2 (germline): MNHEY, SVGEGT. CDR3 sequence (DNA): TGTGCCAGCAGTTACCCCTTCAATCAGCCCCAGCATTTT. Its translation: CASSYPFNQPQHF.

This chain uses TRBV5-1 with TRBJ2-2; 9 bases are shared with TRBD1. This CDR3 spans 17 amino acids. The V gene's germline CDR1 is SGHRS and CDR2 YFSETQ. The V segment lost 3 bases and the J segment 6 bases; nucleotides outside the gene matches: 12. CDR3 protein: CASSWRDREWVSGELFF. The DNA for the CDR3 is TGCGCCAGCAGCTGGCGGGACAGGGAGTGGGTCTCCGGGGAGCTGTTTTTT.

The chain couples TRBV10-3 to TRBJ2-1; D gene ambiguous. Trimming stripped 10 bases from V and 3 bases from J, with 10 bases between. Germline V CDR1 and CDR2: ENHRY, SYGVKD. CDR3 length equals 12 residues. The CDR3 DNA reads as TGTGCCACCCTTGGCAGCTACAATGAGCAGTTCTTC. Its translation: CATLGSYNEQFF.

About this clone itself: Other DNA sequences in this sample translate to the same CDR3. The chain has TRBV2 and TRBJ2-5; 9 nucleotides align to TRBD1. J lost 5 bases, V lost 6 bases, and 4 bases had no gene match. The CDR3 is 13 amino acids. Germline V gene data show CDR1 as SNHLY and CDR2 as FYNNEI. The DNA for the CDR3 is TGTGCCAGCAGAGGGGACAGGGTCGAGACCCAGTACTTC. Its translation is CASRGDRVETQYF.

V is TRBV11-2 and J is TRBJ2-7; D is perhaps TRBD1 (6 bases). This CDR3 is built from 16 residues. Germline CDR1 is SGHAT and CDR2 is FQNNGV. V was pared by 6 bases and J by 2 bases, with 20 bases between. The CDR3: CASRPLLRQDTYEQYF. CDR3 nucleotide sequence: TGTGCCAGCAGACCTCTCTTGAGACAGGATACCTACGAGCAGTACTTC. Variable domain in full (rest from reference TRBV11-2 and TRBJ2-7): EAGVAQSPRYKIIEKRQSVAFWCNPISGHATLYWYQQILGQGPKLLIQFQNNGVVDDSQLPKDRFSAERLKGVDSTLKIQPAKLEDSAVYLCASRPLLRQDTYEQYFGPGTRLTVT.

The V gene is TRBV13, the J gene TRBJ2-7; 11 positions match TRBD2. Per the germline V gene, CDR1 is PRHDT and CDR2 is FYEKMQ (reference sequence). The V and J ends lost 5 bases and 3 bases, in that order; junction bases with no gene match: 9. This CDR3 is built from 16 residues. This CDR3 is CASSVYTSGGIYEQYF. The CDR3 DNA sequence: TGTGCCAGCAGCGTATACACTAGCGGGGGAATCTACGAGCAGTACTTC.

The chain carries TRBV6-5 and TRBJ2-7, with a weak D call TRBD2 (7 bases). Germline V gene data show CDR1 as MNHEY and CDR2 as SVGAGI. Trimming removed 4 bases from V and 12 bases from J, with 28 bases in between. The CDR3 has 16 residues. CDR3 nucleotides: TGTGCCAGCAGTTTACGAGTCGGGGGGCGGTTGAGGGACGCGTACTTC. It encodes CASSLRVGGRLRDAYF.

The gene calls are TRBV7-9 and TRBJ2-1; 11 bases match TRBD1. V gave up 3 bases and J gave up 5 bases; unmatched junction bases: 12. Germline V CDR1 and CDR2: SEHNR, FQNEAQ (reference sequence). The CDR3 contains 18 residues. Here the CDR3 reads CASSFPPRPGQGDNEQFF. The CDR3 nucleotides are TGTGCCAGCAGCTTCCCACCCCGTCCGGGACAGGGGGACAATGAGCAGTTCTTC.

The chain employs TRBV7-2 and TRBJ2-5; D ambiguous. The CDR3 length is 12 residues. The germline CDR1 and CDR2 sequences are SGHTA and FQGNSA. Trimming stripped 4 bases from V and 6 bases from J, with 9 bases between. The CDR3 DNA reads TGTGCCAGCAGCTCCTACGTGCAGACCCAGTACTTC. This encodes CASSSYVQTQYF.

V and J are TRBV18 and TRBJ1-1, with D unclear. V lost 1 base and J lost 11, with 8 bases in between. The CDR3 sequence is 11 residues long. Germline CDR1 and CDR2: KGHSH and LQKENI. The CDR3 here is CASSPRRRAFF. The DNA of the CDR3 is TGTGCCAGCTCACCACGGAGGCGGGCTTTCTTT.

This chain uses TRBV7-3 with TRBJ2-1, with 8 bases identical to TRBD1. With 2 bases clipped from V and 4 bases from J, the junction kept 10 bases outside the gene matches. The CDR3 is 17 amino acids. Germline values: CDR1 SGHTA, CDR2 FQGTGA. The CDR3 DNA reads as TGTGCCAGCAGCTTACAGACCGGGACAGGCCCTTACAATGAGCAGTTCTTC. Protein product: CASSLQTGTGPYNEQFF.

The chain couples TRBV6-5 to TRBJ1-2, with D perhaps TRBD1 (6 bases). CDR3 length: 14 residues. Trimming pared 6 bases from V and 7 bases from J, leaving 18 bases between. Germline V gene sequence: CDR1 MNHEY, CDR2 SVGAGI. In DNA form, the CDR3 reads TGTGCCAGCAGCTCTACAGGGTTTCGAGCTGGCTACACCTTC. Translating it yields CASSSTGFRAGYTF.

J is TRBJ1-6 and V is TRBV6-5; D remains unclear. CDR1 and CDR2 from the germline V gene are MNHEY and SVGAGI. V lost 0 bases and J 7 bases, leaving 13 bases between the germline ends. CDR3 length: 16 residues. For the CDR3, the DNA is TGTGCCAGCAGTTACTCGACGGGGAGAGGAAATTCACCCCTCCACTTT. This gives the protein CASSYSTGRGNSPLHF.

The chain employs TRBV24-1 and TRBJ2-3; 13 positions match TRBD2. Unmatched junction bases numbered 3, after V lost 4 bases and J lost 6 bases. The germline CDR1 and CDR2 sequences are KGHDR and SFDVKD. CDR3 length: 15 residues. CDR3 protein: CATSEGTSGTDTQYF. DNA for the CDR3: TGTGCCACCAGTGAAGGGACTAGCGGGACTGATACGCAGTATTTT.

This chain uses TRBV24-1 with TRBJ1-5; the D gene is possibly TRBD1 (5 bases). The CDR3 totals 13 residues. Trimming removed 4 bases at V and 4 bases at J, with 7 bases between. Germline V gene lookup returns CDR1 KGHDR and CDR2 SFDVKD. The CDR3 sequence: CATSDRGNQPQHF. DNA for the CDR3: TGTGCCACCAGTGACCGGGGGAATCAGCCCCAGCATTTT.

The chain is built from TRBV5-1 and TRBJ2-1; 7 bases agree with TRBD2. V was pared by 4 bases and J by 1 base, with 11 bases of the junction left unmatched. The V gene's germline CDR1 is SGHRS and CDR2 YFSETQ. The CDR3 extends over 17 amino acids. DNA for the CDR3: TGCGCCAGCAGCGAGTCGCCTAGCGGAGGATCCTACAATGAGCAGTTCTTC. Translating gives CASSESPSGGSYNEQFF.

CDR3 protein: CASSQHGDSFGANVLTF. The CDR3 DNA follows: TGTGCCAGTAGTCAACACGGAGACAGTTTTGGGGCCAACGTCCTGACTTTC. The rearrangement links TRBV19 to TRBJ2-6, with D maybe TRBD1 (5 bases). Per germline, CDR1 LNHDA and CDR2 SQIVND (reference sequence). The CDR3 covers 17 residues. V lost 5 bases, J lost 3 bases, and 17 bases lay in between. The whole variable domain, filled in from reference TRBV19 and TRBJ2-6, reads DGGITQSPKYLFRKEGQNVTLSCEQNLNHDAMYWYRQDPGQGLRLIYYSQIVNDFQKGDIAEGYSVSREKKESFPLTVTSAQKNPTAFYLCASSQHGDSFGANVLTFGAGSRLTVL.

The chain employs TRBV3-1 (or the pseudogene TRBV3-2) and TRBJ1-5; 8 bases fit TRBD1. The CDR3 is made up of 14 amino acids. The V gene end was trimmed by 3 bases and the J gene end by 6 bases; junction bases not matched to a gene: 4. In germline, CDR1 is LGHDT, CDR2 YNNKEL (reference sequence). The chain's CDR3 is CASSQSGGLQPQHF. CDR3 DNA: TGTGCCAGCAGCCAGTCAGGGGGCCTTCAGCCCCAGCATTTT.

The chain carries TRBV6-5 and TRBJ2-6; 7 nucleotides match TRBD1. Germline CDR1 reads MNHEY; CDR2 reads SVGAGI. The CDR3 extends over 15 amino acids. V trimming: 2 bases; J trimming: 3 bases; junction bases outside the gene matches: 1. The CDR3 nucleotides are TGTGCCAGCAGTTACAGGGGGCATGGGGCCAACGTCCTGACTTTC. Its translation: CASSYRGHGANVLTF.

The chain has TRBV7-3 and TRBJ2-5; D not resolved. CDR1 SGHTA and CDR2 FQGTGA come from the germline V gene. With 4 bases removed from V and 4 bases from J, the gap between germline ends came to 10 bases. The CDR3 sequence is 13 residues long. This CDR3 is CASSSLRGETQYF. In DNA form, the CDR3 reads TGTGCCAGCAGCTCCCTCCGAGGAGAGACCCAGTACTTC.

The rearrangement joins TRBV6-5 to TRBJ1-1, with D possibly matching TRBD1 (6 bases). V gave up 9 bases and J gave up 2 bases, with 16 bases separating them. The CDR3 has 14 residues. Per the germline V gene, CDR1 is MNHEY and CDR2 is SVGAGI. The CDR3 is CASFGGARNTEAFF. The CDR3 DNA sequence: TGTGCCAGTTTCGGGGGGGCCCGTAACACTGAAGCTTTCTTT.

The chain recombines TRBV29-1 with TRBJ1-5, with 9 bases lining up with TRBD1. Per the germline V gene, CDR1 is SQVTM and CDR2 is ANQGSEA. Trimming at V came to 7 bases and at J to 6 bases, leaving 4 bases not matched to a gene. The CDR3 loop spans 12 amino acids. This chain's CDR3 is CSAGTGSQPQHF. As DNA, the CDR3 is TGCAGCGCGGGGACAGGGAGTCAGCCCCAGCATTTT.

J is TRBJ2-5 and V is TRBV18; D unresolved. CDR1 and CDR2 (germline): KGHSH, LQKENI. V was clipped by 3 bases and J by 4 bases, with 12 bases between them. This CDR3 has 14 amino acids. CDR3 nucleotides: TGTGCCAGCTCACCCGAGCTCCCGGGAGAGACCCAGTACTTC. Its translation: CASSPELPGETQYF. The whole variable domain, filled in from reference TRBV18 and TRBJ2-5, reads NAGVMQNPRHLVRRRGQEARLRCSPMKGHSHVYWYRQLPEEGLKFMVYLQKENIIDESGMPKERFSAEFPKEGPSILRIQQVVRGDSAAYFCASSPELPGETQYFGPGTRLLVL.

The rearrangement links TRBV3-1 (or the pseudogene TRBV3-2) to TRBJ2-5; 10 bases fit TRBD2. Germline CDR1 LGHDT, CDR2 YNNKEL (reference sequence). Losses at the gene ends were 0 bases for V and 5 bases for J; bases not matched to a gene: 3. The CDR3 has 15 amino acids. The CDR3 loop reads CASSQELAGSETQYF. For the CDR3, the DNA is TGTGCCAGCAGCCAAGAACTAGCGGGGAGTGAGACCCAGTACTTC.